A selection of T cell receptor beta chains follows, all from one sample in a study of memory CD4+ T cells and cytomegalovirus serostatus. Repertoires were generated with immunoSEQ multiplex PCR, while TCRdb's copy carries only in-frame clones and drops some. This sample has 60,000 or so clones, with under 90% found just once. Material: memory CD4+ T cells from blood. Receptor source: an adult in good health and CMV-seronegative. Some clones in this sample may be carry-over from other donors' samples. Each CDR3 is given with its conserved first and last residue. The order of the fields is clone size, J gene, D gene, V gene, CDR3 DNA, CDR3 protein. D genes are given only for firm matches. Clone size is stated in some rows and not others, as once, few, many or a class when expanded.

.	TRBJ2-2	.	TRBV30	TGTGCCTGGAGTGTACCTAGCAGGAGGTTATGGAACACCGGGGAGCTGTTTTTT	CAWSVPSRRLWNTGELFF
.	TRBJ1-1	.	TRBV11-1	TGTGCCAGCAGCTTCCTGGGGCGTGGAACTGAAGCTTTCTTT	CASSFLGRGTEAFF
.	TRBJ2-2	.	TRBV7-9	TGTGCCAGCAGCTTAGGTAGTTCGTTGGACGCCGGGGAGCTGTTTTTT	CASSLGSSLDAGELFF
.	TRBJ2-5	.	TRBV28	TGTGCCAGCAGGGTAGGGACAAGGGGATACCAAGAGACCCAGTACTTC	CASRVGTRGYQETQYF
.	TRBJ1-6	TRBD1	TRBV7-2	TGTGCCAGCAGCCGACAGGGGCTCAACTATAATTCACCCCTCCACTTT	CASSRQGLNYNSPLHF
.	TRBJ1-1	.	TRBV7-2	TGTGCCAGCAGCTTAGACGGATCGGGCACTGAAGCTTTCTTT	CASSLDGSGTEAFF
.	TRBJ1-6	TRBD1	TRBV15	TGTGCCACCAGCAGAGGGGGTGCAGGGGGATATAATTCACCCCTCCACTTT	CATSRGGAGGYNSPLHF
.	TRBJ1-1	.	TRBV5-6	TGTGCCAGCAGCTTGGTTGGGAGGTGGACTGAAGCTTTCTTT	CASSLVGRWTEAFF
.	TRBJ2-1	TRBD2	TRBV2	TGTGCCAGCAGTTCGGGACTAGCGGGGAATGAGCAGTTCTTC	CASSSGLAGNEQFF
.	TRBJ2-7	.	TRBV27	TGTGCCAGCAGACCACTCGTCAGGGGCGAGCAGTACTTC	CASRPLVRGEQYF
.	TRBJ2-3	TRBD2	TRBV11-2	TGTGCCAGCAGCTCCCAGAGGGTAGCGGGAGTCAGAGATACGCAGTATTTT	CASSSQRVAGVRDTQYF
.	TRBJ2-3	.	TRBV28	TGTGCCAGCAGTTCCGGTCATACGCAGTATTTT	CASSSGHTQYF
.	TRBJ2-7	.	TRBV9	TGTGCCAGCAGCGTAGGGGAGTCACAACACTACGAGCAGTACTTC	CASSVGESQHYEQYF
.	TRBJ1-1	.	TRBV30	TGTGCCTGGAGCCGGAGGGCCCCGGGGACTGAAGCTTTCTTT	CAWSRRAPGTEAFF
.	TRBJ1-1	.	TRBV5-1	TGCGCCAGCAGCTTGGTCCCGATGAACACTGAAGCTTTCTTT	CASSLVPMNTEAFF
few	TRBJ2-5	.	TRBV5-8	TGTGCCAGCACTCTACGACAAGAGACCCAGTACTTC	CASTLRQETQYF
.	TRBJ2-1	.	TRBV9	TGTGCCAGCAACCTCGACGGGAACTCCTACAATGAGCAGTTCTTC	CASNLDGNSYNEQFF
.	TRBJ2-5	.	TRBV11-2	TGTGCCAGCAGCTTAGGGGCGCGGCAAGAGACCCAGTACTTC	CASSLGARQETQYF
.	TRBJ2-7	TRBD1	TRBV28	TGTGCCAGCAGAGGGACAGGGGGCAACGAGCAGTACTTC	CASRGTGGNEQYF
.	TRBJ1-2	.	TRBV6-5	TGTGCCAGCAAGTGGGGCTCGACCGAAAACTATGGCTACACCTTC	CASKWGSTENYGYTF
.	TRBJ2-2	.	TRBV5-1	TGCGCCAGCAGCTTGAAGAGGAGGGACACCGGGGAGCTGTTTTTT	CASSLKRRDTGELFF
.	TRBJ2-5	.	TRBV19	TGTGCCAGTAGTATAGGTGGGGATCGGGAGACCCAGTACTTC	CASSIGGDRETQYF
.	TRBJ2-2	TRBD2	TRBV5-4	TGTGCCAGCAGCCCATACGGGACTATAACCGGGGAGCTGTTTTTT	CASSPYGTITGELFF
.	TRBJ1-2	.	TRBV2	TGTGCCAGCAGTGAAACAGCCCGAGGCTACACCTTC	CASSETARGYTF
.	TRBJ2-5	TRBD2	TRBV5-1	TGCGCCAGCAGCTTGATCCCCAGCGGGGGACAAGAGACCCAGTACTTC	CASSLIPSGGQETQYF
.	TRBJ1-2	.	TRBV9	TGTGCCAGCAGCGTAGTGTCTAACTATGGCTACACCTTC	CASSVVSNYGYTF
.	TRBJ1-1	.	TRBV19	TGTGCCAGTAGTATGGACGAGTGGGTTGAAGCTTTCTTT	CASSMDEWVEAFF
.	TRBJ2-3	.	TRBV13	TGTGCCAGCAGCCAACGTGCTAGCACAGATACGCAGTATTTT	CASSQRASTDTQYF
.	TRBJ2-3	TRBD2	TRBV11-2	TGTGCCAGCAGCCCCGGGACTAGCGCAGATACGCAGTATTTT	CASSPGTSADTQYF
.	TRBJ1-2	TRBD1	TRBV7-2	TGTGCCAGCAGCCGGGACAGTTCTTATGGCTACACCTTC	CASSRDSSYGYTF
.	TRBJ2-3	.	TRBV28	TGTGCCAGCACCCTAGGGACAGATACGCAGTATTTT	CASTLGTDTQYF
.	TRBJ1-2	.	TRBV28	TGTGCCAGCAGTTTTCAGGGTAACTATGGCTACACCTTC	CASSFQGNYGYTF
.	TRBJ1-4	.	TRBV30	TGTGCCTGGAGCCCGGGGGATGAAAAACTGTTTTTT	CAWSPGDEKLFF
.	TRBJ2-1	.	TRBV6-6	TGTGCCAGCAGTACCCAAGGGAGCTCCTACAATGAGCAGTTCTTC	CASSTQGSSYNEQFF
.	TRBJ1-3	.	TRBV25-1	TGTGCCAGCAGTGAATATCGGGGGGGAAACACCATATATTTT	CASSEYRGGNTIYF
.	TRBJ1-1	TRBD1	TRBV5-4	TGTGCCAGCAGCTTGGGGGGGAGGGGGCGGACTGAAGCTTTCTTT	CASSLGGRGRTEAFF
.	TRBJ1-1	TRBD1	TRBV28	TGTGCCAGCAGTTTTCTAAGGACAGGGAAAAGACAAGCTTTCTTT	CASSFLRTGKRQAFF
.	TRBJ2-2	TRBD2	TRBV6-5	TGTGCCAGCAGATCCGGGACTAGCCGGACCGGGGAGCTGTTTTTT	CASRSGTSRTGELFF
.	TRBJ1-4	.	TRBV5-1	TGCGCCAGCAGCTTGGTGGGCCCAACTAATGAAAAACTGTTTTTT	CASSLVGPTNEKLFF
once	TRBJ1-5	TRBD1	TRBV19	TGTGCCAGTAATACAGGGGGCGTGTCGCCCCAGCATTTT	CASNTGGVSPQHF
.	TRBJ2-7	.	TRBV30	TGTGCCTGGAGTAAGGGACCGAACCGCGAGCAGTACTTC	CAWSKGPNREQYF
.	TRBJ1-1	TRBD1	TRBV7-3	TGTGCCAGCAGTTCCAAACCCGGGACAGCGGCGGGCGCTTTCTTT	CASSSKPGTAAGAFF
.	TRBJ2-1	TRBD2	TRBV9	TGTGCCAGCAGCGTAGTCCCTTTGGCGGGAGGCGGTAATGAGCAGTTCTTC	CASSVVPLAGGGNEQFF